This entry features one TCR beta chain sequence. These data come from a study of blood T cell repertoires in COVID-19. Across the whole study: Sites across the United States, Italy and Spain contributed samples from acute and convalescent COVID-19. T cells, B-cell-depleted T cells, or PBMCs supplied cDNA or gDNA.

Original data processing: Amplification with reference gene primers provided the estimates of nucleated cell counts. Only in-frame clones appear in the TCRdb table, and some are missing; sequencing was by immunoSEQ multiplex PCR. D and trimming were read from the DNA, whereas the V and J calls and clone size are those reported in that table. In the table there are approximately 500,000 clones, around 90% of which are singletons. Enrolled during active infection, Seattle patients were then followed longitudinally. The germline V gene encodes CDR1 SGDLS and CDR2 YYNGEE. Between the trimmed V and J ends, which lost 0 bases and 3 bases, there was a span of 13 bases. This CDR3 comprises 17 residues.

The specimen was peripheral blood. This clonotype was obtained from a woman aged 45-59 years with COVID-19, enrolled during active disease. The chain has TRBV9 and TRBJ2-6; TRBD1 might be the D (5 bases). The CDR3 bases are TGTGCCAGCAGCGTAGGTTTCCCAGGGCGTGGGGCCAACGTCCTGACTTTC. Its translation is CASSVGFPGRGANVLTF.